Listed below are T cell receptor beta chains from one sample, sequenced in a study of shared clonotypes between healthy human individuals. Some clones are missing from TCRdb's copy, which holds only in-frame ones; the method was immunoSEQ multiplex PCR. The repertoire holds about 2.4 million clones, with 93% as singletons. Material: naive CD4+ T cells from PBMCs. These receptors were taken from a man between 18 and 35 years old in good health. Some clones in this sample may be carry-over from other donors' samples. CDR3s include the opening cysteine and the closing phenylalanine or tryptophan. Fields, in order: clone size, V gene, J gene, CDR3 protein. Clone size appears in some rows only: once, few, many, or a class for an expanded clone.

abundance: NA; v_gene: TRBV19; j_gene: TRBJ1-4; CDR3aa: CASSISWNLNEKLFF
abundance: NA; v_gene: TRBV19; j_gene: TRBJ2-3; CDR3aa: CASSPQGAKDTQYF
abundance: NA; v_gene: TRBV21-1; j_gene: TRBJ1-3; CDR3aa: CASSPRVVERGQATGNTIYF
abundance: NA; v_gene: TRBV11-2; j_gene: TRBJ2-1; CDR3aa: CASSYRRISSYNEQFF
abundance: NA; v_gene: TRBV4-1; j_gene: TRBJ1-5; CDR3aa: CASSQEQGFQPQHF
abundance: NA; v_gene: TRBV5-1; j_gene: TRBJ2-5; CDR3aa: CASSLIGGQREGLETQYF
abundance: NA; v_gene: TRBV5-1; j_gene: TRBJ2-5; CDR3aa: CASSLFGGSGLQETQYF
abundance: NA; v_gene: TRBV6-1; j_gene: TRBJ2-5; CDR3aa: CASGQGIRETQYF
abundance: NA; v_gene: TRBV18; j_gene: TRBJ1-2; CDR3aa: CASSPGQGHGYTF
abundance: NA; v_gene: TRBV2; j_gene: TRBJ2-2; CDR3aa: CASSRAGKSTGELFF
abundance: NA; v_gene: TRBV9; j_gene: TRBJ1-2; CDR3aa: CASSVDSPAQGADGYTF
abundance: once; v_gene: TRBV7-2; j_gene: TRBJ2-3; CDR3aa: CASSWGTGGTDTQYF
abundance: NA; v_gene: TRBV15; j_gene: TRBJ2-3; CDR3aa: CATSRDYRPQSTDTQYF
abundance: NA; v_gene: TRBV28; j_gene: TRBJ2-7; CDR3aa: CASSLVGSRHEQYF
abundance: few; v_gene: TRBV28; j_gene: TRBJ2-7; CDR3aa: CATGRYEQYF
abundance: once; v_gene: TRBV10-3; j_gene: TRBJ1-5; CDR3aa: CAISQGSSEPQHF
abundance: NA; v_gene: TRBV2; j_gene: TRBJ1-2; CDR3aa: CASTLSGYTF
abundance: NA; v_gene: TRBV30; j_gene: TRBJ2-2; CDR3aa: CAWSASRKLGATGELFF
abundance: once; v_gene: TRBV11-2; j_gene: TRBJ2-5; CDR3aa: CASRGSETQYF
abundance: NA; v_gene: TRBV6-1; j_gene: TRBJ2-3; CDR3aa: CASSGTPGLHTDTQYF
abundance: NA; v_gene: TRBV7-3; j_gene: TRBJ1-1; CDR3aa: CASSLGGETEAFF
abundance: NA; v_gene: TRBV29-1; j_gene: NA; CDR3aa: CSVLGGGGQGPYEQYF
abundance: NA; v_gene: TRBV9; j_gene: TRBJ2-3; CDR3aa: CASSVGGLPRGTDTQYF
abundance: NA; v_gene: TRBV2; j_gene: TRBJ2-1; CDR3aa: CASRRTSETYNEQFF
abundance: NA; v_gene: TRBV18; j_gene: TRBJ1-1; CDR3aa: CASSRDRDGTEAFF
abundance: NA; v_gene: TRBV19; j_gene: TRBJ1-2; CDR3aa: CASSIHRGGPSNYGYTF
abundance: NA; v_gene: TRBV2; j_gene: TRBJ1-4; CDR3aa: CASSENRDRGSF
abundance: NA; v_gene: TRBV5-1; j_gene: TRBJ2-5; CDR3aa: CASSLIASGMQETQYF
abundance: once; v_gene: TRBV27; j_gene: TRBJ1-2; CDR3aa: CASRRSQGANYGYTF
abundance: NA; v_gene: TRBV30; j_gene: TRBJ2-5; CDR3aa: CAWSRGFRETQYF
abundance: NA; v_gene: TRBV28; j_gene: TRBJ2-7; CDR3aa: CASSPDSYEQYF
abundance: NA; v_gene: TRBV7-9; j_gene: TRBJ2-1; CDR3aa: CASILGRDYNEQFF
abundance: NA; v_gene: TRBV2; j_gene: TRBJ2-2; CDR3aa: CASSDGRDTGELFF
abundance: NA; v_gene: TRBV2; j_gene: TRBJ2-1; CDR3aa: CASSVDYNEQFF
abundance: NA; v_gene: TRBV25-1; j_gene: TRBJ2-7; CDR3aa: CASSPGQLYEQYF
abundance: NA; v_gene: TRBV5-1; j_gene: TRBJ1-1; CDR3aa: CASSLVDPNTEAFF
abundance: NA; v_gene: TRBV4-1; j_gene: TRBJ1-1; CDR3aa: CASSQDSRTLNTEAFF
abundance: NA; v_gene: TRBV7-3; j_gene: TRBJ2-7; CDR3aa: CASSLSSASGSYEQYF
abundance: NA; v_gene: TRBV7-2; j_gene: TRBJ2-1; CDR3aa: CASTIGLAGYNEQFF
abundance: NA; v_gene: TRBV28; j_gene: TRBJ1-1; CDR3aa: CASMTTVEAFF
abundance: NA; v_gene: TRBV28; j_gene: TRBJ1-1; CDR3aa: CASSLRTGGNTEAFF
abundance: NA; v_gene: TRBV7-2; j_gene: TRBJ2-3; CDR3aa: CASSYRQGITDTQYF
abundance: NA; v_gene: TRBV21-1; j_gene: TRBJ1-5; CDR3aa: CASIHSNKGRSAQHF
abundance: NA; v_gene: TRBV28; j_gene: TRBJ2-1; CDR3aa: CAMSRGSYNEQFF
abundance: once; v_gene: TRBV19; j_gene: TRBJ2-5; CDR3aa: CASSRGLAGGPEETQYF
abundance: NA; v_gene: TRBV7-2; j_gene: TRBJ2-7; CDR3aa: CASSRVAGAQVPYEQYF
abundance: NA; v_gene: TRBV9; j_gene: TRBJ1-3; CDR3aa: CASSVNGQEIGNTIYF
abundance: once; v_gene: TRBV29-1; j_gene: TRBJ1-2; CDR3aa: CSVEFGRGPIGGYTF
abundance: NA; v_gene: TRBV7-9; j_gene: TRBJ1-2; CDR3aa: CASSLDSSQGYGYTF
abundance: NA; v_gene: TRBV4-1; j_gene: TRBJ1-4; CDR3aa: CASSQGPPRGATNEKLFF
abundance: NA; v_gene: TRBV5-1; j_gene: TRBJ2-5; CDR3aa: CASSPGHPVRETQYF